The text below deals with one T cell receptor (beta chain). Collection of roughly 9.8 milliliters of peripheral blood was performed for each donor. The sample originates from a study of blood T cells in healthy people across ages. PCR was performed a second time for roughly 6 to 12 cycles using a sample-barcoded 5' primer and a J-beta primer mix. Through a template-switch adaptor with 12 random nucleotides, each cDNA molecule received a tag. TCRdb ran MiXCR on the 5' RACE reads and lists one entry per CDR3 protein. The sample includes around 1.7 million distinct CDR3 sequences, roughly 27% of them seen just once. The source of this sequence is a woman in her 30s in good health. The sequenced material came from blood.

In DNA form, the CDR3 reads TGTGCCAGCCACGATCCGGGCCTTCACTATGGCTACACCTTC. This translates into CASHDPGLHYGYTF. V usage is TRBV7-9 and J usage is TRBJ1-2; D not resolved. The CDR3 is made up of 14 amino acids. CDR1 and CDR2 (germline): SEHNR, FQNEAQ (reference sequence). Trimming removed 8 bases from V and 3 bases from J, with 16 bases in between.